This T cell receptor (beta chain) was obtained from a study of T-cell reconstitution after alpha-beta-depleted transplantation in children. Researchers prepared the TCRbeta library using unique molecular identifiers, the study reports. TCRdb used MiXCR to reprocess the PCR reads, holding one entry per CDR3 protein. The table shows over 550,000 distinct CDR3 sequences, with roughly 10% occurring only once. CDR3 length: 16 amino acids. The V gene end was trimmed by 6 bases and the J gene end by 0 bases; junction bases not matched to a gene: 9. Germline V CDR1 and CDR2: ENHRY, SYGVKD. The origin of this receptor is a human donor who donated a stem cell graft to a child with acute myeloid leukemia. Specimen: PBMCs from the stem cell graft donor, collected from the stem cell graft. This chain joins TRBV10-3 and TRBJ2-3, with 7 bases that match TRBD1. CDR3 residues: CAISLYRGASTDTQYF. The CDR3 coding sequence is TGTGCCATCAGCCTATACAGGGGCGCTAGCACAGATACGCAGTATTTT.